The 14 T cell receptor beta chains presented below share a single source sample, sequenced in a study of blood T cells in healthy people across ages. Then a second PCR, running roughly 7 to 11 cycles, was carried out with a sample-barcoded 5' primer and a J-beta primer mix. Using its own MiXCR run on the 5' RACE reads, TCRdb lists one record per CDR3 protein. This sample has hundreds of thousands of distinct CDR3 sequences, with under 30% found just once. Sequenced sample: blood. All receptors derive from an elderly woman in good health.

This clonotype was counted at least ten times. CDR3 nucleotides: TGCGCCAGCAGCTTGGAGACCGACTACAATGAGCAGTTCTTC. Translation: CASSLETDYNEQFF. This sequence joins TRBV5-1 and TRBJ2-1, with unresolved D. Germline V gives CDR1 SGHRS, CDR2 YFSETQ. The CDR3 totals 14 residues. Deletions cut 0 bases from V and 3 bases from J, with 7 bases between.

In this sample, this clonotype turned up once. This chain uses TRBV30 with TRBJ2-1; D gene ambiguous. CDR3 length: 11 amino acids. Germline V gene lookup returns CDR1 GTSNPN and CDR2 SVGIG (reference sequence). V was trimmed by 4 bases and J by 10 bases, leaving 11 bases between them. The chain's CDR3 is CAWTTSYEQFF. The CDR3 DNA is TGTGCCTGGACGACAAGCTACGAGCAGTTCTTC.

Many counts were recorded for this clonotype. The chain combines TRBV21-1 with TRBJ2-7; TRBD1, the table's D call, lacks a check against the DNA. TRBV21-1 is marked as a pseudogene. The CDR3 runs 15 residues. The CDR3, as DNA: TGTGCCAGCAGCACTCAGGGGGGCCCCTCCTACGAGCAGTACTTC. The encoded protein is CASSTQGGPSYEQYF.

Comments on this clonotype: Being one base from a much bigger clone, this may be a read error. J is TRBJ2-6 and V is TRBV7-2; D tentatively fits TRBD1 or TRBD2 (6 bases each). The CDR3 extends over 17 amino acids. The germline V gene has CDR1 SGHTA and CDR2 FQGNSA. In nucleotides, the CDR3 is TGTGCCAGCAGCTTAGCACCGGGGCAGTCGGGGGCCAACGTCCGGACTTTC. The encoded protein is CASSLAPGQSGANVRTF.

This clonotype was seen at least ten times. This chain uses TRBV28 with TRBJ1-2, with unresolved D. Germline CDR1 is MDHEN and CDR2 is SYDVKM. Trimming cost V 5 bases and J 2 bases, with 3 bases left between them. The CDR3 contains 11 residues. The CDR3 loop reads CASSVNYGYTF. CDR3 DNA sequence: TGTGCCAGCAGTGTGAACTATGGCTACACCTTC.

This clonotype was observed a handful of times. This may be a read error, as it is one base from a much larger clone. The CDR3 here is CASSWDASSYNEQYF. The CDR3 DNA sequence: TGCGCCAGCAGCTGGGACGCTAGCTCCTACAATGAGCAGTACTTC. The V and J genes are TRBV5-1 and TRBJ2-1, with D perhaps given as TRBD1 or TRBD2 (5 bases each). The J call is doubtful: the DNA matches TRBJ2-7 better. The CDR3 totals 15 residues. Looked up from germline, CDR1 is SGHRS and CDR2 is YFSETQ.

This clonotype has only a few counts. A much more abundant neighbour one base away suggests this may be a read error. The chain carries TRBV20-1 and TRBJ2-1, with a weak D call TRBD1 (6 bases). With the DNA end fitting TRBJ2-7 better, the J assignment may be wrong. The CDR3 loop spans 15 amino acids. CDR1 is DFQATT and CDR2 is SNEGSKA in the germline V gene (reference sequence). In DNA, the CDR3 is TGCAGTGCGACCCCAGGGGCGAGCTCCTACAATGAGCAGTACTTC. Amino acid sequence: CSATPGASSYNEQYF.

This clonotype was observed at least ten times. The chain combines TRBV7-2 with TRBJ2-2; 11 bases line up with TRBD1. The trim removed 5 bases at V and 7 bases at J, leaving 9 bases unmatched. The CDR3 has 16 residues. From germline, CDR1 is SGHTA and CDR2 FQGNSA. CDR3 amino acids: CASSVDRGRSVGELFF. CDR3 DNA sequence: TGTGCCAGCAGCGTGGACAGGGGGCGATCTGTCGGGGAGCTGTTTTTT.

As for this clonotype: One junction end does not reproduce the germline sequence, and a read error may be involved. The rearrangement joins TRBV5-1 to TRBJ2-7; D uncertain. The CDR3 is made up of 12 amino acids. Per the germline V gene, CDR1 is SGHRS and CDR2 is YFSETQ. CDR3 residues: CASSATSYERYF. The CDR3 DNA reads TGCGCCAGCAGCGCGACCTCCTACGAGCGGTACTTC.

This clonotype was detected ten times or more. CDR3 nucleotides: TGTGCCAGCAGTTTAAGGTCCTACGAGCAGTACTTC. It yields the protein CASSLRSYEQYF. The chain employs TRBV5-6 and TRBJ2-7; no clear D gene. The CDR3 totals 12 residues. Germline CDR1 is SGHDT and CDR2 is YYEEEE. The V and J ends lost 5 bases and 1 base respectively, with 7 bases between them.

The rearrangement uses TRBV5-1 and TRBJ2-4; 7 bases line up with TRBD2. After removal of 7 bases from V and 13 bases from J, the junction contained 17 bases not matched to a gene. Germline CDR1 is SGHRS and CDR2 is YFSETQ. The CDR3 has 14 amino acids. The CDR3 region is CASYPWGGDNEQYF. The CDR3 coding sequence is TGCGCCAGCTATCCTTGGGGGGGTGACAATGAGCAGTACTTC.

This clonotype was counted ten times or more. The rearrangement links TRBV11-2 to TRBJ2-3; the match to TRBD2 covers 9 bases. Germline values: CDR1 SGHAT, CDR2 FQNNGV. The CDR3 extends over 14 amino acids. Trimming removed 5 bases from V and 5 bases from J; junction bases left unmatched: 5. CDR3 region: CASSGGLARDTQYF. The CDR3 coding sequence is TGTGCCAGCAGCGGTGGACTAGCGAGAGATACGCAGTATTTT.

This clonotype came up a few times. The chain carries TRBV7-9 and TRBJ1-1; unclear D gene. V dropped 5 bases and J dropped 0 bases, with 16 bases sitting between them. Germline loops: CDR1 SEHNR, CDR2 FQNEAQ (reference sequence). CDR3 length: 16 amino acids. The CDR3 DNA is TGTGCCAGCAGCCCCCGGAGCCTGATATTGAACACTGAAGCTTTCTTT. It yields the protein CASSPRSLILNTEAFF. The variable domain in full, completed from reference TRBV7-9 and TRBJ1-1, reads DTGVSQNPRHKITKRGQNVTFRCDPISEHNRLYWYRQTLGQGPEFLTYFQNEAQLEKSRLLSDRFSAERPKGSFSTLEIQRTEQGDSAMYLCASSPRSLILNTEAFFGQGTRLTVV.

The genes are TRBV5-1 and TRBJ2-7; TRBD1 matches at 11 bases. This CDR3 contains 16 residues. Per germline, CDR1 SGHRS and CDR2 YFSETQ. V lost 2 bases and J lost 1; bases outside the gene matches: 5. The CDR3 loop is CASSLTGTGGSYEQYV. As DNA, the CDR3 is TGCGCCAGCAGCTTAACCGGGACAGGGGGTTCCTACGAGCAGTACGTC.